A single sample gave rise to the 5 T cell receptor beta chains below, sequenced in a study of T cell repertoires in cytomegalovirus infection (dated by TCRdb to about 2019). The reads were generated on an Illumina HiSeq 1500. Using fastp at Q25 and MiXCR, TCRdb reprocessed the public reads and kept productive beta chains. Here each entry gathers all rows of one CDR3 protein and keeps the most common genes and DNA. For this sample the table gives hundreds of thousands of distinct CDR3 sequences, of which roughly 30% were detected only once. Around 13% of the sample is held by the ten biggest clonotypes. Sample: PBMCs. The receptors stem from a human donor in good health (CMV status not recorded). Some clones in this sample may be carry-over from other donors' samples.

The chain uses TRBV3-1 and TRBJ1-3; no definite D call. Germline V CDR1 and CDR2: LGHDT, YNNKEL (reference sequence). The CDR3 loop spans 15 amino acids. V was shortened by 4 bases and J by 0 bases, with 10 bases between the two germline ends. As DNA, the CDR3 is TGTGCCAGCAGCCGGCCACAGAGCTCTGGAAACACCATATATTTT. It specifies CASSRPQSSGNTIYF.

The chain joins TRBV15 to TRBJ1-2; a possible D gene is TRBD1 (5 bases). CDR1 LNHNV and CDR2 YYDKDF come from the germline V gene (reference sequence). CDR3 length: 14 residues. V was pared by 0 bases and J by 5 bases, with 10 bases between. CDR3: CATSRDGGEYGYTF. CDR3 nucleotide sequence: TGTGCCACCAGCAGAGACGGGGGGGAGTATGGCTACACCTTC.

As regards this clonotype: The CDR3 ends on some other residue instead of the conserved phenylalanine or tryptophan, so this is likely a read error. The DNA is omitted, as the CDR3 cannot be located on it reliably, and the CDR3 follows TCRdb's listing. The CDR3 spells CASSEASGGIDEQLL. This sequence joins TRBV5-8 and TRBJ2-1; the table calls TRBD2, which could not be checked here. CDR1 is SGHTS and CDR2 is YDEGEE in the germline V gene. The CDR3 region is 15 residues in length, termini included.

This chain joins TRBV7-9 and TRBJ2-1; no definite D call. The CDR3 is 13 residues long. Between the trimmed V and J ends, which lost 9 bases and 4 bases, there was a span of 13 bases. The germline V gene encodes CDR1 SEHNR and CDR2 FQNEAQ (reference sequence). The CDR3 bases are TGTGCCAGAGGCCCCAAAGAGTACAATGAGCAGTTCTTC. As protein: CARGPKEYNEQFF.

V gene TRBV2 combines with J gene TRBJ1-2; 8 bases are a match to TRBD1. The CDR3 is 15 amino acids. Germline assignment: CDR1 SNHLY and CDR2 FYNNEI. V was clipped by 6 bases and J by 7 bases; unmatched bases: 13. CDR3 sequence reads: CASREPTGDTRGYTF. The CDR3 DNA sequence: TGTGCCAGCAGGGAACCGACAGGGGATACTCGTGGCTACACCTTC.